This T cell receptor beta chain was observed in a study of blood T cell repertoires in COVID-19. Study-wide context: Sites in the United States, Italy and Spain provided acute and convalescent COVID-19 samples.

The assay was immunoSEQ multiplex PCR, and TCRdb's table has in-frame clones only and misses some. The table shows roughly 260,000 clones, with approximately 85% occurring only once. The V end lost 1 base, the J end lost 1 base, and 8 bases lay between the germline ends. Germline assignment: CDR1 MNHEY and CDR2 SVGAGI. This CDR3 region has 14 residues. This clonotype originated in a woman in her fifties or sixties who had recovered from COVID-19. Sequenced input: PBMCs or T cells enriched from blood (not recorded which). The chain links TRBV6-5 to TRBJ2-7; D may be TRBD1 (6 bases). The DNA of the CDR3 is TGTGCCAGCAGTTACTTTACAGGGTCCTACGAGCAGTACTTC. Translating gives CASSYFTGSYEQYF.